The 27 T cell receptor beta chains below all came from one sample that was sequenced in a study of T cell responses to AZD1222 COVID-19 vaccine. TCRdb's table, derived via immunoSEQ multiplex PCR, lists solely in-frame clones and lacks some. The sample has 85,000 to 100,000 clones; roughly 85% are singletons. The input for sequencing was peripheral blood, taken on day 0 of AZD1222 vaccination. The receptors stem from an adult in good health.

V usage is TRBV19 and J usage is TRBJ1-1; D may be TRBD1 (6 bases). Germline CDR1 reads LNHDA; CDR2 reads SQIVND (reference sequence). The V and J ends lost 4 bases and 1 base respectively, with 10 bases between them. The CDR3 totals 14 residues. CDR3 nucleotides: TGTGCCAGTAGTAGGACAGTCCAGAACACTGAAGCTTTCTTT. Translated, it gives CASSRTVQNTEAFF.

This clone was seen a single time. The gene calls are TRBV4-1 and TRBJ1-1; 9 nucleotides match TRBD1. Germline CDR1 and CDR2: MGHRA and YSYEKL. The V and J ends lost 6 bases and 2 bases, in that order; junction bases with no gene match: 4. The CDR3 is 14 amino acids. The CDR3 DNA reads TGCGCCAGCAGTCTGGACAGGGGTAACACTGAAGCTTTCTTT. This gives the protein CASSLDRGNTEAFF.

The J gene is TRBJ1-1, the V gene TRBV11-3, with D unclear. V was shortened by 5 bases and J by 3 bases, with 10 bases between the two germline ends. The CDR3 is 13 residues long. Germline assignment: CDR1 SGHNT and CDR2 YENEEA. The CDR3 sequence is CASSPWRDTEAFF. The CDR3 region has the DNA TGTGCCAGCAGCCCCTGGCGGGACACTGAAGCTTTCTTT.

The V call is TRBV11-2, the J call TRBJ2-5; unclear D gene. V was cut by 5 bases and J by 2 bases, with 6 bases left in between. This CDR3 region has 12 residues. Per the germline V gene, CDR1 is SGHAT and CDR2 is FQNNGV. The CDR3 sequence is CASSGIQETQYF. The DNA of the CDR3 is TGTGCCAGCAGCGGGATACAAGAGACCCAGTACTTC.

This clone appeared once. The V and J genes are TRBV9 and TRBJ1-1; 8 bases align to TRBD1. The CDR3 sequence is 15 residues long. Losses at the gene ends were 0 bases for V and 7 bases for J; bases not matched to a gene: 8. Germline CDR1 reads SGDLS; CDR2 reads YYNGEE. In DNA, the CDR3 is TGTGCCAGCAGCGTAGCTACAGGGGGGATCAGTGAAGCTTTCTTT. Its protein product is CASSVATGGISEAFF.

The CDR3 reads CASSVDRQAEETQYF. CDR3 nucleotides: TGTGCCAGCAGCGTAGATCGGCAGGCCGAAGAGACCCAGTACTTC. The V gene is TRBV9, the J gene TRBJ2-5; D is ambiguous. The germline V gene has CDR1 SGDLS and CDR2 YYNGEE. V was cut by 0 bases and J by 3 bases, with 12 bases left in between. This CDR3 has 15 residues.

This clone was recorded only once. CDR3 nucleotides: TGTGCCACTTTCGACAGGGCTGATGAGCAGTTCTTC. Residues: CATFDRADEQFF. This chain uses TRBV6-6 with TRBJ2-1, with TRBD1 matching 7 bases. Trimming took 10 bases from V and 8 from J; bases not matched to a gene: 8. The V gene's germline CDR1 is MNHNY and CDR2 SVGAGI (reference sequence). The CDR3 extends over 12 amino acids.

The chain is built from TRBV10-3 and TRBJ2-1; D perhaps matches TRBD1 (6 bases). V lost 2 bases to trimming and J lost 4 bases, with 12 bases between them. This CDR3 is built from 15 residues. The germline V gene has CDR1 ENHRY and CDR2 SYGVKD. The CDR3 bases are TGTGCCATCAGTGAGCGGCAGGGGCGATACAATGAGCAGTTCTTC. It translates to CAISERQGRYNEQFF.

There are a few counts of this clone. V is TRBV9 and J is TRBJ1-3; TRBD1 aligns across 7 bases. The ends lost 3 bases at V and 10 bases at J; junction bases unmatched: 13. In germline, CDR1 is SGDLS, CDR2 YYNGEE. This CDR3 spans 15 amino acids. CDR3 residues: CASSAAGGVDETIYF. The DNA of the CDR3 is TGTGCCAGCAGCGCCGCAGGGGGAGTGGATGAGACCATATATTTT.

With respect to this clone: A junction boundary mismatches the germline segment, possibly from a read error. V and J are TRBV7-2 and TRBJ2-1, with 8 bases fitting TRBD2. The germline V gene has CDR1 SGHTA and CDR2 FQGNSA. This CDR3 has 15 amino acids. In DNA form, the CDR3 reads TGTGCCAGCAGATTAGGACTAGCTGAGTACAATGAGCAGTTCTTC. It is translated as CASRLGLAEYNEQFF.

This clone was found a few times. The V gene is TRBV12-3 or TRBV12-4, the J gene TRBJ1-1; perhaps TRBD1 as D (6 bases). This CDR3 is built from 13 residues. The V and J ends lost 1 base and 11 bases respectively, with 14 bases between them. The CDR3 DNA reads TGTGCCAGCAGTTTAGAATTCAGGGGTCGTGCTTTCTTT. Residues: CASSLEFRGRAFF.

The rearrangement joins TRBV6-2 or TRBV6-3 to TRBJ1-5; 7 positions agree with TRBD1. The CDR3 consists of 15 residues. Trimming took 6 bases from V and 9 from J; bases not matched to a gene: 14. CDR1 and CDR2 from the germline V gene are MNHEY and SVGEGT. Here the CDR3 reads CASSRAGTANGPQHF. The CDR3 DNA is TGTGCCAGCAGCAGAGCCGGGACAGCAAATGGGCCCCAGCATTTT.

The chain employs TRBV9 and TRBJ1-3; D might be TRBD1 (5 bases). Trimming removed 2 bases at V and 10 bases at J, with 19 bases between. CDR1 is SGDLS, CDR2 YYNGEE, per germline. This CDR3 has 15 amino acids. The CDR3 bases are TGTGCCAGCAGCGTCTCTGAGGCTTCTTCAGGGACCATATATTTT. Amino acid sequence: CASSVSEASSGTIYF.

The J gene is TRBJ1-1, the V gene TRBV7-2, with 8 bases fitting TRBD1. Germline V gene sequence: CDR1 SGHTA, CDR2 FQGNSA. V shed 4 bases and J 4 bases; nucleotides not matched to a gene: 8. This CDR3 has 15 amino acids. The CDR3, as DNA: TGTGCCAGCAGCTCCTCCGGGACAGGTATCACTGAAGCTTTCTTT. This codes for CASSSSGTGITEAFF.

V gene TRBV29-1 combines with J gene TRBJ1-2; D not resolved. Deletions cut 7 bases from V and 12 bases from J, with 21 bases between. The CDR3 is 12 amino acids. Germline V gives CDR1 SQVTM, CDR2 ANQGSEA. CDR3 sequence (DNA): TGCAGCGCAACGCAGGAAGGCGCCCAGCACACCTTC. This sequence encodes CSATQEGAQHTF.

The chain has TRBV7-8 and TRBJ1-5; D uncertain. The CDR3 runs 15 residues. Germline loops: CDR1 SGHVS, CDR2 FQNEAQ. Trimming took 0 bases from V and 0 from J, leaving 6 bases between them. The CDR3 reads CASSLAFDSNQPQHF. CDR3 nucleotides: TGTGCCAGCAGCTTAGCTTTTGATAGCAATCAGCCCCAGCATTTT.

V and J are TRBV6-5 and TRBJ2-2, with D unresolved. Trimming shortened V by 6 bases and J by 3 bases, and 14 bases separated the two germline ends. CDR1 and CDR2 from the germline V gene are MNHEY and SVGAGI. The CDR3 covers 15 residues. The CDR3 DNA follows: TGTGCCAGCAGGGATGAACGCGTTGACACCGGGGAGCTGTTTTTT. Amino acid sequence: CASRDERVDTGELFF.

This chain joins TRBV5-1 and TRBJ1-1; possible D gene TRBD1, 5 bases. The CDR3 length is 13 residues. In germline, CDR1 is SGHRS, CDR2 YFSETQ. V was cut by 6 bases and J by 6 bases, with 15 bases left in between. The CDR3 protein is CASNGGTDPEAFF. In DNA form, the CDR3 reads TGCGCCAGCAATGGCGGGACTGATCCTGAAGCTTTCTTT.

The rearrangement joins TRBV11-2 to TRBJ2-1, with 10 bases that match TRBD2. The CDR3 runs to 14 residues. Germline values: CDR1 SGHAT, CDR2 FQNNGV. V was pared by 8 bases and J by 10 bases, with 11 bases of the junction left unmatched. CDR3 coding DNA: TGTGCCAGCGGATTTAAGCGGGAGGGCGGGGAGCAGTTCTTC. Encoded protein: CASGFKREGGEQFF. Complete variable domain (other parts from reference TRBV11-2 and TRBJ2-1): EAGVAQSPRYKIIEKRQSVAFWCNPISGHATLYWYQQILGQGPKLLIQFQNNGVVDDSQLPKDRFSAERLKGVDSTLKIQPAKLEDSAVYLCASGFKREGGEQFFGPGTRLTVL.

Within the sample, this clone is medium-sized. The chain links TRBV30 to TRBJ1-6; D uncertain. The V gene lost 1 base and the J gene lost 3 bases, with 13 bases spanning the gap. The germline V gene encodes CDR1 GTSNPN and CDR2 SVGIG (reference sequence). This CDR3 comprises 16 residues. The CDR3 here is CAWSGARLDYNSPLHF. The CDR3 DNA is TGTGCCTGGAGTGGGGCCAGGTTAGACTATAATTCACCCCTCCACTTT. Complete variable domain (other parts from reference TRBV30 and TRBJ1-6): SQTIHQWPATLVQPVGSPLSLECTVEGTSNPNLYWYRQAAGRGLQLLFYSVGIGQISSEVPQNLSASRPQDRQFILSSKKLLLSDSGFYLCAWSGARLDYNSPLHFGNGTRLTVT.

The chain has TRBV9 and TRBJ2-7; D might be TRBD1 or TRBD2, each matching 5 bases. The V end lost 3 bases, the J end lost 2 bases, and 12 bases lay between the germline ends. In germline, CDR1 is SGDLS, CDR2 YYNGEE. The CDR3 extends over 14 amino acids. The CDR3 protein is CASSASGTTYEQYF. CDR3 nucleotide sequence: TGTGCCAGCAGCGCCTCCGGGACCACCTACGAGCAGTACTTC.

The chain joins TRBV6-5 to TRBJ1-1; no definite D call. Germline V gene sequence: CDR1 MNHEY, CDR2 SVGAGI. The CDR3 extends over 13 amino acids. The V and J ends lost 0 bases and 6 bases respectively, with 8 bases between them. The CDR3 sequence is CASSYSGMAEAFF. CDR3 in DNA: TGTGCCAGCAGTTACTCTGGGATGGCTGAAGCTTTCTTT.

This clone was detected a few times. The V and J genes are TRBV27 and TRBJ1-1; D is undetermined. Trimming removed 3 bases at V and 0 bases at J, with 17 bases between. The CDR3 covers 17 residues. Germline V CDR1 and CDR2: MNHEY, SMNVEV (reference sequence). CDR3 loop: CASSFRVGSNMNTEAFF. The CDR3 bases are TGTGCCAGCAGTTTTCGGGTCGGCAGTAACATGAACACTGAAGCTTTCTTT.

The chain carries TRBV5-8 and TRBJ1-2; D remains ambiguous. Germline assignment: CDR1 SGHTS and CDR2 YDEGEE. The CDR3 runs 12 residues. V was trimmed by 0 bases and J by 5 bases, leaving 5 bases between them. The CDR3 bases are TGTGCCAGCAGCTTGGACGTTTATGGCTACACCTTC. Translated: CASSLDVYGYTF.

CDR3 protein: CASSLSAGGNEKLFF. As DNA, the CDR3 is TGTGCCAGCAGCTTATCCGCAGGAGGTAATGAAAAACTGTTTTTT. The chain combines TRBV11-2 with TRBJ1-4; no reliable D call. The germline CDR1 and CDR2 sequences are SGHAT and FQNNGV. Trimming cost V 2 bases and J 4 bases, with 11 bases left between them. This CDR3 contains 15 residues.

The chain carries TRBV19 and TRBJ2-7; 9 bases map to TRBD1. V gave up 3 bases and J gave up 3 bases; unmatched junction bases: 6. CDR1 is LNHDA, CDR2 SQIVND, per germline (reference sequence). The CDR3 covers 15 residues. This chain's CDR3 is CASSITGGPYYEQYF. The DNA of the CDR3 is TGTGCCAGTAGTATTACAGGGGGCCCTTACTACGAGCAGTACTTC.

The gene calls are TRBV20-1 and TRBJ2-7; D is possibly TRBD1 (5 bases). V lost 3 bases and J 4 bases, leaving 7 bases between the germline ends. This CDR3 is 11 amino acids long. The germline V gene has CDR1 DFQATT and CDR2 SNEGSKA (reference sequence). CDR3 sequence (DNA): TGCAGTGCTAGGTCAGGGTACGAGCAGTACTTC. Translation gives CSARSGYEQYF.